In this sample, the clone carrying this TCR beta chain turned up once. Germline assignment: CDR1 MNHEY and CDR2 SMNVEV (reference sequence). There are 17 residues in the CDR3. V shed 0 bases, J shed 9 bases, and the junction held 14 bases outside the gene matches. The data derive from a study of blood T cell repertoires in COVID-19. Study in general: Acute and convalescent COVID-19 samples came from the United States, Italy and Spain.

Repertoires were generated with immunoSEQ multiplex PCR, while TCRdb's copy carries only in-frame clones and drops some. The table includes over 300,000 clones, roughly 82% detected once. The specimen was peripheral blood. This chain joins TRBV27 and TRBJ2-1, with 7 positions matching TRBD1. The clonotype originates from a woman aged 45 to 65 with acute or convalescent COVID-19. The CDR3 DNA is TGTGCCAGCAGTTTATCCCCGGACAGGCTTCGAATTGGTGAGCAGTTCTTC. Its translation is CASSLSPDRLRIGEQFF.